Below, 21 T cell receptor beta chains from the same sample are listed, as sequenced in a study of cytomegalovirus exposure and HLA in healthy donors. PCR employed 60 Vbeta and 13 Jbeta primers. Repertoires were generated with immunoSEQ multiplex PCR, while TCRdb's copy carries only in-frame clones and drops some. The sample contains roughly 180,000 clones, less than 90% of which appear only once. The sequencing input was PBMCs. These TCRs come from a girl aged 5-17 years in good health and CMV-seropositive.

The rearrangement uses TRBV29-1 and TRBJ2-1, with 10 bases that match TRBD2. The CDR3 has 14 residues. Germline CDR1 SQVTM, CDR2 ANQGSEA. V lost 3 bases and J lost 5; bases outside the gene matches: 4. The CDR3 region has the DNA TGCAGCGTTGAGCGCCTAGCGGGAGACAATGAGCAGTTCTTC. Residues: CSVERLAGDNEQFF.

This clone was seen a single time. The chain recombines TRBV7-2 with TRBJ2-7; TRBD1 matches at 12 bases. Germline V lookup: CDR1 SGHTA, CDR2 FQGNSA. The CDR3 runs to 15 residues. J was trimmed by 6 bases and V by 3 bases; bases with no gene match: 6. CDR3 residues: CASSFTGQGASEQYF. CDR3 DNA: TGTGCCAGCAGCTTTACGGGACAGGGGGCTTCCGAGCAGTACTTC.

The chain has TRBV9 and TRBJ1-5; possibly TRBD1 for D (5 bases). V gave up 7 bases and J gave up 7 bases, with 15 bases separating them. Germline V lookup: CDR1 SGDLS, CDR2 YYNGEE. This CDR3 comprises 13 residues. CDR3 amino acids: CASGRGFGQPQHF. CDR3 nucleotides: TGTGCCAGCGGAAGGGGCTTCGGGCAGCCCCAGCATTTT.

V gene TRBV9 combines with J gene TRBJ1-3; 9 positions match TRBD1. Germline CDR1 reads SGDLS; CDR2 reads YYNGEE. This CDR3 has 15 residues. V trimming: 4 bases; J trimming: 4 bases; junction bases outside the gene matches: 6. Here the CDR3 DNA reads TGTGCCAGCAGCTCCGGGACAGGGCAGGGAAACACCATATATTTT. Encoded protein: CASSSGTGQGNTIYF.

This clone has more than one count but fewer than ten. The chain combines TRBV10-3 with TRBJ1-5, with D unresolved. Germline CDR1 is ENHRY and CDR2 is SYGVKD. V gave up 7 bases and J gave up 5 bases, with 9 bases separating them. The CDR3 loop spans 12 amino acids. The CDR3 loop reads CAIKDGDQPQHF. CDR3 nucleotide sequence: TGTGCCATCAAAGACGGGGATCAGCCCCAGCATTTT.

This chain uses TRBV15 with TRBJ2-7; 13 nucleotides agree with TRBD2. J lost 4 bases, V lost 1 base, and 1 base had no gene match. Per germline, CDR1 LNHNV and CDR2 YYDKDF (reference sequence). This CDR3 comprises 15 residues. The CDR3 DNA follows: TGTGCCACCAGCAGAGGGACTAGCGGGAGTTACGAGCAGTACTTC. As protein: CATSRGTSGSYEQYF. The whole variable domain, filled in from reference TRBV15 and TRBJ2-7, reads DAMVIQNPRYQVTQFGKPVTLSCSQTLNHNVMYWYQQKSSQAPKLLFHYYDKDFNNEADTPDNFQSRRPNTSFCFLDIRSPGLGDTAMYLCATSRGTSGSYEQYFGPGTRLTVT.

J is TRBJ2-5 and V is TRBV5-1; TRBD2 matches at 7 bases. The CDR3 is 13 amino acids. The V gene's germline CDR1 is SGHRS and CDR2 YFSETQ. The V gene end was trimmed by 2 bases and the J gene end by 3 bases; junction bases not matched to a gene: 1. For the CDR3, the DNA is TGCGCCAGCAGCTTCCTAGCGGAAGAGACCCAGTACTTC. Encoded protein: CASSFLAEETQYF.

This clone showed up just a few times. The gene calls are TRBV28 and TRBJ1-1, with a weak D call TRBD1 (5 bases). Germline loops: CDR1 MDHEN, CDR2 SYDVKM. V was shortened by 2 bases and J by 1 base, with 11 bases between the two germline ends. CDR3 size: 15 residues. This CDR3 is CASSLPLGGNTEAFF. Written as DNA, the CDR3 is TGTGCCAGCAGTTTACCCCTCGGGGGGAACACTGAAGCTTTCTTT. The full variable domain, completed using reference TRBV28 and TRBJ1-1, is DVKVTQSSRYLVKRTGEKVFLECVQDMDHENMFWYRQDPGLGLRLIYFSYDVKMKEKGDIPEGYSVSREKKERFSLILESASTNQTSMYLCASSLPLGGNTEAFFGQGTRLTVV.

The V call is TRBV5-1, the J call TRBJ2-3, with D perhaps TRBD2 (6 bases). The CDR3 totals 15 residues. Deletions cut 1 base from V and 6 bases from J, with 15 bases between. The germline CDR1 and CDR2 sequences are SGHRS and YFSETQ. The CDR3 sequence: CASSLTSRREDTQYF. The DNA for the CDR3 is TGCGCCAGCAGCTTGACTTCGAGGAGGGAGGATACGCAGTATTTT.

Here the CDR3 DNA reads TGTGCCTGGAGTCAACAGGCTTCCTACGAGCAGTACTTC. Translation gives CAWSQQASYEQYF. The gene calls are TRBV30 and TRBJ2-5; D is possibly TRBD1 (5 bases). The J call may be mistaken, given a closer DNA end match to TRBJ2-7. The CDR3 has 13 residues. Germline V gene lookup returns CDR1 GTSNPN and CDR2 SVGIG (reference sequence).

This clone was picked up a small number of times. The rearrangement links TRBV10-3 to TRBJ2-7, with TRBD2 matching over 11 bases. J gave up 4 bases and V 2 bases, and 7 bases lay outside the gene matches. The CDR3 is 16 residues long. The germline V gene has CDR1 ENHRY and CDR2 SYGVKD. The CDR3 reads CAISEPYSSGRYEQYF. CDR3 bases: TGTGCCATCAGTGAGCCCTATTCTAGCGGGAGGTACGAGCAGTACTTC.

This chain joins TRBV6-1 and TRBJ2-7; D possibly corresponds to TRBD1 (7 bases). The CDR3 is made up of 17 amino acids. Germline values: CDR1 MNHNS, CDR2 SASEGT. V was pared by 2 bases and J by 6 bases, with 23 bases between. CDR3 bases: TGTGCCAGCAGTGAAAGTCGGCAGGGGGGTCCCTACGGCGAGCAGTACTTC. This encodes CASSESRQGGPYGEQYF.

This rearrangement joins TRBV19 to TRBJ1-1, with 10 bases aligning to TRBD1. Germline V gives CDR1 LNHDA, CDR2 SQIVND (reference sequence). Trimming cost V 6 bases and J 0 bases; bases outside gene matches: 7. There are 16 residues in the CDR3. CDR3 sequence reads: CASRGGDRGLNTEAFF. CDR3 DNA sequence: TGTGCCAGTAGGGGGGGGGACAGGGGCCTGAACACTGAAGCTTTCTTT.

This clone has just one count. This chain uses TRBV2 with TRBJ1-2, with a tentative D call TRBD1 (6 bases). The CDR3 loop spans 14 amino acids. CDR1 is SNHLY, CDR2 FYNNEI, per germline. Between the trimmed V and J ends, which lost 5 bases and 2 bases, there was a span of 12 bases. The CDR3 bases are TGTGCCAGCAGTTACTGGACAGCGAACTATGGCTACACCTTC. Translated: CASSYWTANYGYTF.

This clone has only one observation. The gene calls are TRBV5-1 and TRBJ1-1; 8 nucleotides agree with TRBD1. V lost 4 bases to trimming and J lost 1 base; unmatched junction nucleotides: 3. The CDR3 is 14 amino acids. The germline V gene encodes CDR1 SGHRS and CDR2 YFSETQ. This CDR3 reads CASSNGTGNTEAFF. CDR3 nucleotides: TGCGCCAGCAGCAACGGGACAGGGAACACTGAAGCTTTCTTT. Full variable domain (rest looked up from reference TRBV5-1 and TRBJ1-1): KAGVTQTPRYLIKTRGQQVTLSCSPISGHRSVSWYQQTPGQGLQFLFEYFSETQRNKGNFPGRFSGRQFSNSRSEMNVSTLELGDSALYLCASSNGTGNTEAFFGQGTRLTVV.

This clone has just one count. The rearrangement links TRBV5-4 to TRBJ1-2; weak D call: TRBD1 (6 bases). Germline loops: CDR1 SGHNT, CDR2 YYREEE (reference sequence). This CDR3 contains 16 residues. V was trimmed by 6 bases and J by 4 bases, leaving 22 bases between them. CDR3 in amino acids: CASIPINGAGAYGYTF. Here the CDR3 DNA reads TGTGCCAGCATACCGATAAATGGGGCAGGGGCCTATGGCTACACCTTC.

The CDR3 bases are TGTGCCAGCAGCTCCCGACTAGCGGGAGTAGAAGAGCAGTACTTC. Translated, it gives CASSSRLAGVEEQYF. V usage is TRBV5-4 and J usage is TRBJ2-7; 12 bases align to TRBD2. The CDR3 is made up of 15 amino acids. With V trimmed by 3 bases and J by 7 bases, 8 bases remained unmatched. Germline V gene data show CDR1 as SGHNT and CDR2 as YYREEE (reference sequence). Full variable domain (missing parts from reference TRBV5-4 and TRBJ2-7): ETGVTQSPTHLIKTRGQQVTLRCSSQSGHNTVSWYQQALGQGPQFIFQYYREEENGRGNFPPRFSGLQFPNYSSELNVNALELDDSALYLCASSSRLAGVEEQYFGPGTRLTVT.

The CDR3 DNA reads as TGTGCCAGCAGCTTAGAACCAGCGGGAGGTACCTACAATGAGCAGTTCTTC. Residues: CASSLEPAGGTYNEQFF. The rearrangement joins TRBV11-2 to TRBJ2-1; 9 nucleotides line up with TRBD2. Losses at the gene ends were 0 bases for V and 2 bases for J; bases not matched to a gene: 5. CDR1 is SGHAT and CDR2 is FQNNGV in the germline V gene. CDR3 length equals 17 residues.

J is TRBJ1-3 and V is TRBV5-1; D may be TRBD1 (6 bases). The CDR3 contains 16 residues. V was shortened by 2 bases and J by 4 bases, with 16 bases between the two germline ends. The germline V gene encodes CDR1 SGHRS and CDR2 YFSETQ. The CDR3 sequence: CASSFVPARGGNTIYF. The CDR3 coding sequence is TGCGCCAGCAGCTTTGTTCCAGCCAGGGGCGGAAACACCATATATTTT.

The chain carries TRBV27 and TRBJ1-5; 11 nucleotides agree with TRBD1. CDR1 MNHEY and CDR2 SMNVEV come from the germline V gene (reference sequence). The junction had 7 bases not matched to a gene; V was cut back by 6 bases and J by 6 bases. This CDR3 is 15 amino acids long. The chain's CDR3 is CASREGDRGSQPQHF. Written as DNA, the CDR3 is TGTGCCAGCAGAGAAGGGGACAGGGGGAGTCAGCCCCAGCATTTT.

The chain is built from TRBV27 and TRBJ1-5, with D possibly being TRBD1 (5 bases). Germline values: CDR1 MNHEY, CDR2 SMNVEV (reference sequence). The germline V and J ends were trimmed by 6 bases and 0 bases, with 12 bases remaining between them. The CDR3 covers 15 residues. The CDR3 loop reads CASSPLTVSNQPQHF. The CDR3 nucleotides are TGTGCCAGCAGCCCCCTGACAGTTAGCAATCAGCCCCAGCATTTT.